This T cell receptor (beta chain) was retrieved from a study of pediatric ulcerative colitis. The study's findings and limits: All ulcerative colitis patients, but no controls, carried a couple of rectal clonotypes. Rectal pinch biopsies may have included blood-derived T cells, especially in patients with overt colitis. Substantially fewer templates came from two patients' blood samples.

Sequencing depth was up to 500,000 reads per sample. Profiling relied on immunoSEQ multiplex PCR, and the TCRdb table lists in-frame clones only, not all of them. The data hold tens of thousands of clones, with 55% to 85% observed a single time. Germline CDR1 reads MNHEY; CDR2 reads SMNVEV (reference sequence). The ends were cut back, 6 bases at V and 2 bases at J, with 18 bases in the middle. The CDR3 extends over 16 amino acids. Rectal tissue came from one to two pinch biopsies taken at colonoscopy. Regarding this clone: Its target is not known.

Sequenced: gut tissue. This TCR came from a boy younger than 18 with moderate ulcerative colitis. The chain is built from TRBV27 and TRBJ2-3, with D possibly being TRBD2 (5 bases). The CDR3 here is CASRSLTGGLTDTQYF. The CDR3 DNA is TGTGCCAGCAGATCCCTTACGGGCGGACTCACAGATACGCAGTATTTT.